This TCR beta chain stems from a study of OX40 agonist ivuxolimab in advanced cancers. This clone came up a few times. Its antigen is undetermined. The ends were cut back, 5 bases at V and 7 bases at J, with 11 bases in the middle. The CDR3 length is 12 residues. Germline values: CDR1 SGHAT, CDR2 FQNNGV. Findings and caveats of the study: With doses of 0.1 to 3.0 mg/kg, CD4+ and CD8+ blood T cells had undergone clonal expansion by week 6. Also present in some nonresponders was a low level of normalized T-cell clonal expansion.

Sequenced by immunoSEQ multiplex PCR; TCRdb stores in-frame clones only, minus some. Among roughly 57,000 clones, about 79% were seen once, and the ten largest hold about 2.4%. The sample consisted of CD4+ or CD8+ T cells sorted from blood, taken in a trial of the OX40 agonist ivuxolimab. The sequence came from an adult with an advanced solid tumor such as melanoma, head and neck, liver or kidney cancer. The gene calls are TRBV11-2 and TRBJ1-2, with D possibly matching TRBD1 (5 bases). CDR3 residues: CASSPAGGGYTF. The CDR3 DNA is TGTGCCAGCAGCCCCGCGGGGGGTGGCTACACCTTC.